The 21 T cell receptor delta chains reported below all come from one sample, sequenced in a study of γδ T cells in repeated Plasmodium falciparum infection. TCRdb re-called clones from the multiplex PCR reads using CATT. The sample has 85,000 to 95,000 delta-chain clones, approximately 1.5% seen once; the top ten hold just under 9%. Flow sorting of PBMC yielded separate Vgamma9/Vdelta2+ and Vdelta2-negative gammadelta T cell populations for bulk repertoire analysis. The sample comprised gamma-delta T cells from blood. The receptors were gathered from a pool of human donors (malaria-infected and uninfected, not separated).

This clone was observed a handful of times. The mismatch at residue 9 between this DNA's translation and the TCRdb protein of a much larger clone likely reflects a read error; the protein shown is translated from the DNA. The sample contains more than one DNA sequence encoding this CDR3. The CDR3 coding sequence is TGTGCTCTTGGGGGCCCCTACACGTACACCGATAAACTCATCTTT. Amino acids: CALGGPYTYTDKLIF. The chain recombines TRDV1 with TRDJ1; maybe TRDD2 (5 bases). This CDR3 comprises 15 residues. Deletions cut 4 bases from V and 0 bases from J, with 12 bases between. CDR1 is TSWWSYY, CDR2 QGS, per germline.

This clone was recorded a few times. TCRdb's protein for this DNA is that of a much larger clone and differs from the translation at residue 5, likely a read error; the protein shown is the DNA translation. The chain recombines TRDV2 with TRDJ1, with 9 nucleotides matching TRDD3. The J gene, missing from TCRdb, was assigned here through DNA to germline matching. CDR1 and CDR2 from the germline V gene are GEAIGNYY and EKD. The CDR3 spans 17 residues. V lost 3 bases and J lost 1; bases outside the gene matches: 11. The CDR3 region is CACDVVGDTRFTDKLIF. CDR3 sequence (DNA): TGTGCCTGTGACGTGGTAGGGGATACGCGATTCACCGATAAACTCATCTTT.

To note about this clone: TCRdb's protein for this DNA is that of a much larger clone and differs from the translation at residue 8, likely a read error; the protein shown is the DNA translation. The gene calls are TRDV2 and TRDJ1, with D possibly TRDD3 on 5 matching bases. The J gene, left out of TCRdb, was set here by checking the DNA against germline. The CDR3 loop spans 15 amino acids. Germline lookup yields CDR1 GEAIGNYY and CDR2 EKD. V gave up 0 bases and J gave up 1 base, with 11 bases separating them. CDR3 in DNA: TGTGCCTGTGACACCGTGGGGACCACCACCGATAAACTCATCTTT. It specifies CACDTVGTTTDKLIF.

This clone has at least ten counts. The amino acid sequence in TCRdb belongs to a much larger clone and departs from this DNA's translation at residue 12, likely a sequencing read error; the sequence shown is translated from the DNA. The rearrangement links TRDV1 to TRDJ1; TRDD3 aligns across 7 bases. CDR3 length equals 18 residues. The V gene's germline CDR1 is TSWWSYY and CDR2 QGS. The trim removed 2 bases at V and 6 bases at J, leaving 18 bases unmatched. DNA for the CDR3: TGTGCTCTTGGGGAAGGGCTACGCCCCTGGGGGGTACGGAATAAACTCATCTTT. Protein sequence: CALGEGLRPWGVRNKLIF.

This clone has ten or more counts. The TCRdb protein, from a much larger clone, departs from this DNA's translation at residue 15, likely by read error; the protein shown derives from the DNA. The chain couples TRDV2 to TRDJ3, with 9 positions matching TRDD3. CDR3 size: 17 residues. Looked up from germline, CDR1 is GEAIGNYY and CDR2 is EKD. The CDR3 spells CACDTVGDSRDTRQTFF. CDR3 DNA: TGTGCCTGTGACACGGTGGGGGATAGCCGGGACACCCGACAGACGTTTTTC.

This clone occurred a few times. TCRdb lists the protein of a much larger clone for this DNA, which differs at residue 12, so this is likely a read error; the protein given here is translated from the DNA itself. Here the V gene is TRDV1, but the J gene went uncalled. The germline gives CDR1 TSWWSYY, CDR2 QGS. CDR3 length: 13 amino acids. CDR3 region: CALGCSVTDKLTF. As DNA, the CDR3 is TGTGCTCTTGGGTGTTCCGTCACCGATAAACTCACCTTT.

This clone was picked up a small number of times. Since a far larger clone is one base different, this is likely a read error. In the same sample, other DNA sequences code for this CDR3. The chain uses TRDV1 and TRDJ1; D possibly corresponds to TRDD2 (9 bases). Here the J gene was assigned by germline matching of the DNA, as TCRdb has none. This CDR3 has 22 amino acids. The V gene's germline CDR1 is TSWWSYY and CDR2 QGS. CDR3 nucleotide sequence: TGTGCCCTTGGGGAAGTGCCCCTTCCTACGTTACTGGGGGTTCAGTACACCGATAAACTCATCTTT. This sequence encodes CALGEVPLPTLLGVQYTDKLIF.

Only a few counts were recorded for this clone. The protein recorded in TCRdb matches a much larger clone and deviates from this DNA's translation at residue 17, suggesting a read error; the protein here is obtained by translating the DNA. V gene TRDV2 combines with J gene TRDJ1; D may be TRDD3 (5 bases). The J gene, absent from TCRdb, was called here by matching the DNA to germline. CDR1 and CDR2 (germline): GEAIGNYY, EKD. The CDR3 sequence is 20 residues long. The CDR3 coding sequence is TGTGCCTGTGACACCGTGAAGGGGACTTCAAGGATCTCGTACACCGATATACTCATCTTT. Its translation is CACDTVKGTSRISYTDILIF.

Worth noting for this clone: The protein given by TCRdb reflects a much larger clone and differs at residue 16 from this DNA's translation, likely from a read error; the protein shown is the DNA's translation. The chain couples TRDV2 to TRDJ1; 9 bases match TRDD3. J lost 1 base, V lost 0 bases, and 23 bases had no gene match. This CDR3 region has 22 residues. The germline CDR1 and CDR2 sequences are GEAIGNYY and EKD. The CDR3 DNA sequence: TGTGCCTGTGACACCCCCGACAAAAGACCTTCCTCTTCTGGGGGATGCACCGATAAACTCATCTTT. This sequence encodes CACDTPDKRPSSSGGCTDKLIF.

About this clone itself: This could be a read error, since a much larger clone is one nucleotide away. The rearrangement links TRDV1 to TRDJ1; 7 nucleotides match TRDD2. TCRdb records no J gene; here it was assigned by comparing the DNA to germline. Per germline, CDR1 TSWWSYY and CDR2 QGS. The CDR3 is made up of 15 amino acids. The CDR3 nucleotides read TGTGCCCTTGGGGACCCCGGCCTTCCTCCCGGTAAACTCATCTTT. Protein sequence: CALGDPGLPPGKLIF.

Remarks on this clone: TCRdb's protein for this DNA is that of a much larger clone and differs from the translation at residue 14, likely a read error; the protein shown is the DNA translation. J is TRDJ1 and V is TRDV2; 7 positions agree with TRDD3. Unmatched junction bases numbered 19, after V lost 1 base and J lost 3 bases. There are 19 residues in the CDR3. CDR1 GEAIGNYY and CDR2 EKD come from the germline V gene. The CDR3 bases are TGTGCCTGTGACACATTGCGTGGGGGACACCCTTTCGAGTCCGATAAACTCATCTTT. The encoded protein is CACDTLRGGHPFESDKLIF.

This clone was observed at least ten times. In nucleotides, the CDR3 is TGTGCTCTTGGGGAACCATTCTTCCACTGGGGGATACGAGGTAAACTCATCTTT. This encodes CALGEPFFHWGIRGKLIF. The chain uses TRDV1 and TRDJ1; 13 positions agree with TRDD3. The J segment lost 7 bases and the V segment lost 1 base, leaving 12 bases of the junction unmatched. Germline CDR1 TSWWSYY, CDR2 QGS. This CDR3 is 18 amino acids long.

This clone was seen repeatedly, ten times or more. The V and J genes are TRDV3 and TRDJ3, with 7 nucleotides matching TRDD3. Germline V gene sequence: CDR1 TVYSNPD, CDR2 GDNSRS (reference sequence). V trimming: 2 bases; J trimming: 2 bases; junction bases outside the gene matches: 24. There are 22 residues in the CDR3. DNA for the CDR3: TGTGCCTTTGCTTTCCCCGACCTACCTTACTGGGGATTAACCTGGGACACCCGACAGATGTTTTTC. This codes for CAFAFPDLPYWGLTWDTRQMFF.

Concerning this clone itself: The TCRdb record carries a much larger clone's protein, which differs from this DNA's translation at residue 4; a read error is the likely cause, and the protein listed here is the DNA translation. The J gene is TRDJ1, the V gene TRDV1; perhaps TRDD3 as D (5 bases). Germline assignment: CDR1 TSWWSYY and CDR2 QGS. The CDR3 runs 19 residues. V was pared by 7 bases and J by 0 bases, with 27 bases between. CDR3 DNA sequence: TGTGCTCTTGAGGATGGGGTTACTACGGTACTTTCGTACACCGATAAACTCATCTTT. Its protein is CALEDGVTTVLSYTDKLIF.

This clone was detected only a few times. This likely came from a read error, as a far larger clone is one base away. Other DNA sequences within the sample encode an identical CDR3. This chain joins TRDV2 and TRDJ1; the match to TRDD3 covers 8 bases. TCRdb is silent on the J gene; assignment here came from matching the DNA to germline. Germline V CDR1 and CDR2: GEAIGNYY, EKD. The CDR3 extends over 19 amino acids. The CDR3 spells CACDSVSPTGDTLSDKLIF. The CDR3 coding sequence is TGTGCCTGTGACTCCGTTAGCCCTACCGGGGATACCTTATCCGACAAACTCATCTTT.

This chain connects TRDV1 to TRDJ1; D is unclear. The J gene is absent in TCRdb and was assigned here via DNA matching to germline. Germline CDR1 is TSWWSYY and CDR2 is QGS. V shed 2 bases and J shed 3 bases, with 19 bases lying between them. CDR3 length equals 17 residues. The CDR3 DNA reads TGTGCTCTTGGGGAATTCTTACCCGTTGCGGGACCCGATAAACTCATCTTT. Translating gives CALGEFLPVAGPDKLIF.

This clone was detected many times. This DNA translates differently at residue 9 from the TCRdb protein, which is that of a much larger clone; a read error is likely, and the protein shown is the DNA's own translation. This rearrangement joins TRDV1 to TRDJ1; 7 bases are shared with TRDD2. Because TCRdb records no J gene, it was assigned here through a match of the DNA to germline. With V trimmed by 6 bases and J by 7 bases, 20 bases remained unmatched. Looked up from germline, CDR1 is TSWWSYY and CDR2 is QGS. The CDR3 has 17 amino acids. CDR3 nucleotides: TGTGCTCTTGGCGACTTCCTAAAGGAGCCGGGAGCTCTTAAACTCATCTTT. It encodes CALGDFLKEPGALKLIF.

This clone was observed many times. A far larger clone lies a single base away; this is likely a read error. Other DNA sequences of this sample code for an identical CDR3. V gene TRDV1 combines with J gene TRDJ3, with 10 nucleotides matching TRDD3. The germline gives CDR1 TSWWSYY, CDR2 QGS. The CDR3 covers 20 residues. As DNA, the CDR3 is TGTGCTCTTGGGAAGGGAGTACTGGGGGATTACTCCTGGGACACCCGACAGATGTTCTTC. It specifies CALGKGVLGDYSWDTRQMFF.

Details on this clone: With a far larger clone one base away, a read error is the likely cause. The same CDR3 arises from other DNA sequences in this sample as well. The CDR3 DNA follows: TGTGCTCTTGGGTCATCTTCCTACATAGGGTTGGGGGCTGGGGGATACGTCCGCGATAAACTCATCTTT. This encodes CALGSSSYIGLGAGGYVRDKLIF. The rearrangement joins TRDV1 to TRDJ1, with 12 bases identical to TRDD3. The germline gives CDR1 TSWWSYY, CDR2 QGS. This CDR3 comprises 23 residues. Trimming took 5 bases from V and 4 from J; bases not matched to a gene: 29.

In the case of this clone: A read error is likely here: a far larger clone is one base away. This specimen includes other DNA sequences encoding the same CDR3. The chain has TRDV1 and TRDJ1; D may be TRDD2 (5 bases). The ends were cut back, 0 bases at V and 3 bases at J, with 11 bases in the middle. Germline V gives CDR1 TSWWSYY, CDR2 QGS. CDR3 size: 15 residues. The CDR3 region is CALGELPFCPDKLIF. The CDR3 region has the DNA TGTGCTCTTGGGGAACTGCCCTTCTGCCCCGATAAACTCATCTTT.

A note on this clone: A far larger clone is a single base away, which makes a read error likely. The same CDR3 can be traced to other DNA sequences in this sample. The J gene has no call, while the V gene is TRDV3; the tabulated D call, TRDD3, remains unverified against the DNA. The CDR3 has 14 residues. Per the germline V gene, CDR1 is TVYSNPD and CDR2 is GDNSRS (reference sequence). In DNA, the CDR3 is TGTGCCTCTTTTAGGGGGATAAACATCGATAAACTCATCTTC. Amino acids: CASFRGINIDKLIF.